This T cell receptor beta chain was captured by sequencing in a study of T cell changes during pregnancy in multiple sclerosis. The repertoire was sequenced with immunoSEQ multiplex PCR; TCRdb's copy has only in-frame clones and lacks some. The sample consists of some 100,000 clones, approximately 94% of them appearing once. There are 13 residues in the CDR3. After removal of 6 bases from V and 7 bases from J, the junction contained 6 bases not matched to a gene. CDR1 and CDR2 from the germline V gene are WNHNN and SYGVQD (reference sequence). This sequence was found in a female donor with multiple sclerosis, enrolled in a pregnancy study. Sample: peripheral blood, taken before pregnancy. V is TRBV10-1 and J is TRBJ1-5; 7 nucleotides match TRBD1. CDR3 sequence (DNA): TGCGCCAGCAGCGTGGGGACAGAGCAGCCCCAGCATTTT. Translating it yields CASSVGTEQPQHF.